This section outlines one TCR beta chain sequence together with its context. Its specificity is not known. This sample stems from a study of cytomegalovirus exposure and HLA in healthy donors. Overall study findings and caveats: Most TCR sequences were seen very rarely across donors, but some public TCRs occurred in many.

The junction had 17 bases not matched to a gene; V was cut back by 3 bases and J by 9 bases. CDR1 MDHEN and CDR2 SYDVKM come from the germline V gene. This CDR3 is 17 amino acids long. It was with 60 Vbeta and 13 Jbeta primers that the PCR ran. In the original workflow: Approximately 83 million unique TCR beta chains, about 12 million shared, were counted in a later analysis. Using immunoSEQ multiplex PCR, the repertoire was profiled, and TCRdb retains in-frame clones only, with some absent. V and J calls and clone size are those listed in that table; D and trimming were worked out from the DNA. The sample comprises about 130,000 clones, 79% of which are singletons, and 2% rests with the top ten.

The chain combines TRBV28 with TRBJ1-5; TRBD1 agrees at 7 bases. Sequencing used PBMCs. The sequence was collected from a young man in good health and CMV-seronegative. CDR3 bases: TGTGCCAGCAGTTTCTCCCAGACAGGCAGGGGGTTACGGCCCCAGCATTTT. Amino acid sequence: CASSFSQTGRGLRPQHF.